This record looks at one T cell receptor (beta chain) sequence and its context. This record belongs to a study of T cells expressing NK-cell markers. TCRdb re-called the 5' RACE reads; one entry per CDR3 protein, DNA not given. The listing contains about 540,000 distinct CDR3 sequences. The CDR3 is 13 residues long. CDR1 and CDR2 from the germline V gene are SQVTM and ANQGSEA. The TCR originated in a man in his late teens or twenties in good health. Sequences were obtained from blood T cells: a sorted CD56 or NKG2C T cell subset, CD4+ or CD8+ T cells, or bulk PBMC T cells (not recorded which). The J gene is TRBJ1-3, the V gene TRBV29-1. This chain's CDR3 is CSVDAGTGNTIYF.